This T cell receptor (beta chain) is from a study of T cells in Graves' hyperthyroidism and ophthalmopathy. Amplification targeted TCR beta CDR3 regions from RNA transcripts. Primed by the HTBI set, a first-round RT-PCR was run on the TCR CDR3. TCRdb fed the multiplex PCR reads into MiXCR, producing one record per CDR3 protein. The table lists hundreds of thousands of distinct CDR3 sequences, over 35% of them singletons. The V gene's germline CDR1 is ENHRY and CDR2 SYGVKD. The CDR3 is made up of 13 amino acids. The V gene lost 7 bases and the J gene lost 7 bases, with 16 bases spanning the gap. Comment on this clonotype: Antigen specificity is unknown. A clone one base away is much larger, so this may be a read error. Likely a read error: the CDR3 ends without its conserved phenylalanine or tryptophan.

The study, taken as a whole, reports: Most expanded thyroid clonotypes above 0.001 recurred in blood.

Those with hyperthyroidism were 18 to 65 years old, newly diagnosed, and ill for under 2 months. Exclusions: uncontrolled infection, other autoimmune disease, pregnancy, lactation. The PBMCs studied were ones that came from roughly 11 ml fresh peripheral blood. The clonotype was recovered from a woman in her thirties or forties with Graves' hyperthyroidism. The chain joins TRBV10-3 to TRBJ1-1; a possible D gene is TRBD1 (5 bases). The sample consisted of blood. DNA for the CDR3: TGTGCCATCACCAAAGACAGCGCAGTTGAAGCTTTCCTT. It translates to CAITKDSAVEAFL.